Shown below are 9 T cell receptor beta chains from a single sample sequenced in a study of cytomegalovirus exposure and HLA in healthy donors (dated by TCRdb to 2017 to 2019). The library was made by the immunoSEQ multiplex PCR assay. A mixture of 60 forward primers for TCR Vbeta segments and 13 reverse primers for TCR Jbeta segments was used in the multiplex PCR. Sourced from immuneACCESS, this table was stored by TCRdb with only in-frame sequences that have V and J called. A share of the clones is absent; for the studies checked, an unresolved V gene accounts for under half, and the remainder has no known explanation. This sample comprises roughly 180,000 clones, over 70% of them detected only once. The top ten clones comprise approximately 1.3% of the sample. Sequenced input: PBMCs. All receptors derive from a man between 18 and 29 years old in good health and CMV-seronegative.

The rearrangement links TRBV5-1 to TRBJ2-7, with D tentatively TRBD1 (5 bases). This CDR3 is built from 13 residues. Between the trimmed V and J ends, which lost 4 bases and 2 bases, there was a span of 10 bases. Germline loops: CDR1 SGHRS, CDR2 YFSETQ. The CDR3 spells CASSLDRAYEQYF. The CDR3 nucleotides are TGCGCCAGCAGCCTAGACAGAGCCTACGAGCAGTACTTC.

The V gene is TRBV7-9, the J gene TRBJ2-1; 9 bases are a match to TRBD2. V lost 3 bases to trimming and J lost 4 bases; unmatched junction nucleotides: 7. Germline loops: CDR1 SEHNR, CDR2 FQNEAQ (reference sequence). The CDR3 runs 16 residues. CDR3 nucleotide sequence: TGTGCCAGCAGCTTGACTGGGACTAGCCAGTACAATGAGCAGTTCTTC. This sequence encodes CASSLTGTSQYNEQFF.

The rearrangement links TRBV6-1 to TRBJ2-5; weak D call: TRBD1 (6 bases). There are 13 residues in the CDR3. The germline CDR1 and CDR2 sequences are MNHNS and SASEGT. Trimming left V 7 bases short and J 5 bases short, with 14 bases between. In DNA, the CDR3 is TGTGCCAGCAACCTACAGGGACCGGAGACCCAGTACTTC. Residues: CASNLQGPETQYF.

The chain joins TRBV19 to TRBJ1-1; the D gene is possibly TRBD1 (5 bases). Germline V gives CDR1 LNHDA, CDR2 SQIVND (reference sequence). The length of the CDR3 is 13 residues. Between the trimmed V and J ends, which lost 7 bases and 6 bases, there was a span of 15 bases. CDR3 coding DNA: TGTGCCAGTATACGGACCCCGGGGGCTGAAGCTTTCTTT. It yields the protein CASIRTPGAEAFF.

The rearrangement joins TRBV30 to TRBJ2-1; TRBD2 matches at 13 bases. CDR1 and CDR2 (germline): GTSNPN, SVGIG (reference sequence). Trimming took 3 bases from V and 5 from J; bases not matched to a gene: 10. This CDR3 spans 17 amino acids. The CDR3 spells CAWRANGGTSGNNEQFF. The CDR3 DNA reads TGTGCCTGGAGGGCGAACGGGGGGACTAGCGGGAACAATGAGCAGTTCTTC.

The gene calls are TRBV2 and TRBJ1-1; tentatively, D is TRBD1 (5 bases). CDR1 and CDR2 from the germline V gene are SNHLY and FYNNEI. The V gene lost 6 bases and the J gene lost 1 base, with 18 bases spanning the gap. This CDR3 is built from 16 residues. CDR3 protein: CASSETFGHPNTEAFF. For the CDR3, the DNA is TGTGCCAGCAGCGAAACCTTCGGACACCCGAACACTGAAGCTTTCTTT.

In regard to this clone: Within the sample, other DNA sequences also encode this same CDR3. The CDR3 here is CAWSVRRADTQYF. Written as DNA, the CDR3 is TGTGCCTGGAGTGTTCGCAGGGCAGATACGCAGTATTTT. This sequence joins TRBV30 and TRBJ2-3, with a tentative D call TRBD1 (5 bases). The CDR3 covers 13 residues. Germline V gene lookup returns CDR1 GTSNPN and CDR2 SVGIG (reference sequence). V shed 0 bases and J shed 4 bases, with 8 bases lying between them.

This chain joins TRBV27 and TRBJ1-1; TRBD1 is a possible D gene (6 bases). V gave up 3 bases and J gave up 5 bases, with 28 bases separating them. Germline CDR1 MNHEY, CDR2 SMNVEV (reference sequence). The CDR3 is made up of 19 amino acids. The CDR3 here is CASSFGGVFGTSGSTEAFF. The CDR3 bases are TGTGCCAGCAGTTTTGGGGGGGTGTTTGGGACAAGTGGGTCGACTGAAGCTTTCTTT.

This chain links TRBV6-1 with TRBJ1-4, with D perhaps TRBD1 (5 bases). V dropped 10 bases and J dropped 5 bases, with 11 bases sitting between them. Germline CDR1 MNHNS, CDR2 SASEGT. This CDR3 is built from 12 residues. CDR3 loop: CAIAEGNEKLFF. For the CDR3, the DNA is TGTGCCATCGCGGAGGGGAATGAAAAACTGTTTTTT.